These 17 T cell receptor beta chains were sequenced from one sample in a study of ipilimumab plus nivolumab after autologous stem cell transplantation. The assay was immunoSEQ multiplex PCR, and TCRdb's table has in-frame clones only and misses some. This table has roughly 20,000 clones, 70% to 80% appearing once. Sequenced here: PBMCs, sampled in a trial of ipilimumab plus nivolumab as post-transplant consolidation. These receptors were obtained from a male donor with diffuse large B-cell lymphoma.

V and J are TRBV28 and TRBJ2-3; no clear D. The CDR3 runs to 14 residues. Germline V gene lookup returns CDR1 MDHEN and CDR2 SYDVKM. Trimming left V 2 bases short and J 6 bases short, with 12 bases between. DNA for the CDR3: TGTGCCAGCAGTTTACCCAGTCCTGGGGATACGCAGTATTTT. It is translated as CASSLPSPGDTQYF.

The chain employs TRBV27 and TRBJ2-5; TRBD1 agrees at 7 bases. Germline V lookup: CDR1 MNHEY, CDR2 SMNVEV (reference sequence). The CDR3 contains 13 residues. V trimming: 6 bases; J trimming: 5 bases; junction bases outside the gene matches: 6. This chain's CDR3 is CASRLTGAETQYF. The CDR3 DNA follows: TGTGCCAGCAGACTCACAGGGGCTGAGACCCAGTACTTC.

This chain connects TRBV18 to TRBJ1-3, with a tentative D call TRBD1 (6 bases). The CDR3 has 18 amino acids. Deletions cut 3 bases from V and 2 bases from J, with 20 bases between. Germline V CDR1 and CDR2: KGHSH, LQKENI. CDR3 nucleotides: TGTGCCAGCTCACCGGTAACAGGGTCTGTAGGTCCTGGAAACACCATATATTTT. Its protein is CASSPVTGSVGPGNTIYF.

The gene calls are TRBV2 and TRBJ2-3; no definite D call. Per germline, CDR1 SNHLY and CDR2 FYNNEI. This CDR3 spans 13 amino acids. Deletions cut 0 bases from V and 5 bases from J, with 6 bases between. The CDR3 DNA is TGTGCCAGCAGTGAAGCGAGACAAGATACGCAGTATTTT. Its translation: CASSEARQDTQYF.

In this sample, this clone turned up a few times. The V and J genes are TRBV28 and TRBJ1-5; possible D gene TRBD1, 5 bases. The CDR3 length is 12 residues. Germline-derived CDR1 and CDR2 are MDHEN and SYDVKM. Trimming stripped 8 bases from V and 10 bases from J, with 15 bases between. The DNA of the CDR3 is TGTGCCAGCCGCCAGGGCACCTTCCCCCAGCATTTT. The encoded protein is CASRQGTFPQHF.

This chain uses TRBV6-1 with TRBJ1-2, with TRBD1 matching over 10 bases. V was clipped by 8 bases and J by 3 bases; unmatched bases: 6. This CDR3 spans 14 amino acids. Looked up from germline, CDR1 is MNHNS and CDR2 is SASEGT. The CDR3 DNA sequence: TGTGCCAGCCGACAGGGGGCGACTCACTATGGCTACACCTTC. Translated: CASRQGATHYGYTF.

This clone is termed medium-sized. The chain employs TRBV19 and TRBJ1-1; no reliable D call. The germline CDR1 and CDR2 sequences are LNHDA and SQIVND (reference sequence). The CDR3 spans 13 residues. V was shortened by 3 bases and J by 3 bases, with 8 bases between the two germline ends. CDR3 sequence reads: CASSIGGYTEAFF. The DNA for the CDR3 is TGTGCCAGTAGTATTGGTGGATACACTGAAGCTTTCTTT.

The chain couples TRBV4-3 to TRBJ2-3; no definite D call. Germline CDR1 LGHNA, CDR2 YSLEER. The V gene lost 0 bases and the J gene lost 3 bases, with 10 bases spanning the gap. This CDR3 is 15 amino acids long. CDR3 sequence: CASSQDWQATDTQYF. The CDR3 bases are TGCGCCAGCAGCCAAGATTGGCAGGCGACAGATACGCAGTATTTT.

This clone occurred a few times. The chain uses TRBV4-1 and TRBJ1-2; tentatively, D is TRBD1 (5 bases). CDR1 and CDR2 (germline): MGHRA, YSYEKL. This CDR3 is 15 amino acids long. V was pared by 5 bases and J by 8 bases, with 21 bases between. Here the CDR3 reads CASSYSGTLNWGYTF. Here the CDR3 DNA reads TGCGCCAGCAGCTACTCCGGGACGCTAAATTGGGGCTACACCTTC.

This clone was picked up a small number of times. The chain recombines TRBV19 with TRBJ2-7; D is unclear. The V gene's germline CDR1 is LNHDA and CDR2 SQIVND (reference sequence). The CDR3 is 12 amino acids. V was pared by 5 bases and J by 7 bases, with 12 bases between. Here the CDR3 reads CASSSRLGEQYF. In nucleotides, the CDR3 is TGTGCCAGTAGTTCACGTCTGGGGGAGCAGTACTTC.

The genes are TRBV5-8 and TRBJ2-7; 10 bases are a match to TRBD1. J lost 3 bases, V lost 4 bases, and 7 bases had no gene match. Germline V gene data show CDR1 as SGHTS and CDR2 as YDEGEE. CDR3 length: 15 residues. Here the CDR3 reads CASSETGTGVYEQYF. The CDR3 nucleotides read TGTGCCAGCAGCGAGACCGGGACAGGGGTCTACGAGCAGTACTTC.

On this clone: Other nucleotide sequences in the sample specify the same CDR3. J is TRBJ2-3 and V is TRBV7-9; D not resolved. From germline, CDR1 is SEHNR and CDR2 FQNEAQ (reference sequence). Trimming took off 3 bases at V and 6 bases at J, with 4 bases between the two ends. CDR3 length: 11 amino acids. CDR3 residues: CASSLADTQYF. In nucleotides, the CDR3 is TGTGCCAGCAGCTTGGCGGATACGCAGTATTTT.

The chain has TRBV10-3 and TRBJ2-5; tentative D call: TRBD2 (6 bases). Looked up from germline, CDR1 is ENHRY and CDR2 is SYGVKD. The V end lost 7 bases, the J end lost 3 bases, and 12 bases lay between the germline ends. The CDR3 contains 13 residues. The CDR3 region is CAIMAGPEETQYF. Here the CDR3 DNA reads TGTGCCATCATGGCGGGACCCGAAGAGACCCAGTACTTC.

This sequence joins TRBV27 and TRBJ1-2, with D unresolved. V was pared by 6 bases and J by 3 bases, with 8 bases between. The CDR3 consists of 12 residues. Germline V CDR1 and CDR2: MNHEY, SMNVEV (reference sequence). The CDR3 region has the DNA TGTGCCAGCAGAACCTGGGACTATGGCTACACCTTC. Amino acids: CASRTWDYGYTF.

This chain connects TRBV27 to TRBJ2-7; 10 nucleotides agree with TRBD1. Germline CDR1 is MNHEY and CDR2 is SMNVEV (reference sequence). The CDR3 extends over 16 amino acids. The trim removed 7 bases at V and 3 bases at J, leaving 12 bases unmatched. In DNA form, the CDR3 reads TGTGCCAGCACCACCCTACCGGGACAGGGGTTCTACGAGCAGTACTTC. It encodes CASTTLPGQGFYEQYF.

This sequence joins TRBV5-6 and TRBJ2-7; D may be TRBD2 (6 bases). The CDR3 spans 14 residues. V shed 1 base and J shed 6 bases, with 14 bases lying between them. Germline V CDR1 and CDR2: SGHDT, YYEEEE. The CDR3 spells CASSLPGAGREQYF. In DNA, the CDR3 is TGTGCCAGCAGCTTGCCGGGAGCTGGGCGCGAGCAGTACTTC.

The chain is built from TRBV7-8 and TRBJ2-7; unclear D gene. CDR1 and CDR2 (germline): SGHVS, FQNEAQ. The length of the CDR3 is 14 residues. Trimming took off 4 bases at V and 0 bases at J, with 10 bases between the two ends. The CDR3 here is CASSSKWGSYEQYF. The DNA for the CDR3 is TGTGCCAGCAGCTCTAAATGGGGCTCCTACGAGCAGTACTTC.